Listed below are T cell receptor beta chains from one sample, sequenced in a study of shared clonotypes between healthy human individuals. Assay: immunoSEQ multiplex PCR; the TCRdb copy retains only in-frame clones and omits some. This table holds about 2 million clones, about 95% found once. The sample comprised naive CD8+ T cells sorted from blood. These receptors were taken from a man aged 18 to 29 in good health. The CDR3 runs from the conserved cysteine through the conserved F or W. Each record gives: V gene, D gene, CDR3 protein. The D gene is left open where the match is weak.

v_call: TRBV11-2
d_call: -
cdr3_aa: CASSFSTAYEQYF

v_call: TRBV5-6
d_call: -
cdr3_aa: CASSQQVVNTEAFF

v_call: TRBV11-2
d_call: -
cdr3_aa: CASSQGTYEQYF

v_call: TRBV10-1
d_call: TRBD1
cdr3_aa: CASSEGTGVLDTQYF

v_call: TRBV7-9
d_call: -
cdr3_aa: CASSSEQDGSQPQHF

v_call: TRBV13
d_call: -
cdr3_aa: CASGIRGNTGELFF

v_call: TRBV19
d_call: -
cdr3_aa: CASSMGATEAFF

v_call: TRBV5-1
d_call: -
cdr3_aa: CASSPDSGGGTEAFF

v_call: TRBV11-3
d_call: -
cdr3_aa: CASSCPRGVSAFF

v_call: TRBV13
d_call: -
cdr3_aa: CASSPRTSETQYF

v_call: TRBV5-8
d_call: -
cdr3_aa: CASSWPSGSYEQYF

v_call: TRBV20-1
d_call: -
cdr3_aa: CSASGPEQYF

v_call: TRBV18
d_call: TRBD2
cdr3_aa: CASSPPGGAIYNEQFF

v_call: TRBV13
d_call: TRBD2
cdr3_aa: CASSGTLLAGGNYNEQFF

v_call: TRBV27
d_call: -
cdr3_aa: CASSLTASGNQPQHF

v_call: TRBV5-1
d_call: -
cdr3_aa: CASSLVPSYEQYF

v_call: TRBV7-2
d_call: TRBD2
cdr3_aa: CASSPSGDSYEQYF

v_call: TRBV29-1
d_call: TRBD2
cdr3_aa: CSAQTSGGLINYNEQFF

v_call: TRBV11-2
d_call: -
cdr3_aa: CASSLGPGQYF

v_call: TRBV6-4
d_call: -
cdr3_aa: CASSESGIGNQPQHF